This T cell receptor (beta chain) was documented in a study of cytomegalovirus exposure and HLA in healthy donors. Amplification used 60 Vbeta primers and 13 Jbeta primers. Per the authors' pipeline: The count from a later analysis was tens of millions of unique TCR beta chains, 9.5 million to 13 million of them shared. Here immunoSEQ multiplex PCR was the method, and the copy in TCRdb shows in-frame clones only, minus some. The V and J calls and the clone size are those of that table, but D and trimming were determined from the DNA. The table lists 150,000 to 200,000 clones, 81% of them singletons. Points from the study as a whole: Rates of TCR association differed by HLA locus in a later analysis, with DRB1 highest and HLA-C lowest. Within an earlier analysis, most TCR beta V segments proved productive either about 87% or about 30% of the time.

The count of this clone is one. Its specificity is not known. Germline lookup yields CDR1 MNHEY and CDR2 SVGAGI. This CDR3 spans 14 amino acids. V was pared by 5 bases and J by 5 bases, with 9 bases of the junction left unmatched. The clonotype comes from a man in his forties or fifties in good health and CMV-seropositive. The specimen sequenced was PBMCs. The rearrangement joins TRBV6-5 to TRBJ2-7; 7 nucleotides match TRBD1. The CDR3 DNA follows: TGTGCCAGCAGTGAAAACCAGGGGGTTAACGAGCAGTACTTC. This codes for CASSENQGVNEQYF.